The 20 T cell receptor beta chains presented below share a single source sample, sequenced in a study of blood T cell repertoires in COVID-19. Clones were read by immunoSEQ multiplex PCR, and TCRdb kept only the in-frame ones, dropping some. The sample lists under 350,000 clones, approximately 86% seen once, with about 4% in the top ten. Sequencing was done on a sample of PBMCs or T cells enriched from blood (not recorded which). The receptors were sampled from a woman aged 40 to 50 with acute COVID-19.

CDR3 region: CASSLGGQSNQPQHF. In DNA form, the CDR3 reads TGTGCCAGCAGCTTGGGGGGGCAGAGCAATCAGCCCCAGCATTTT. This chain joins TRBV5-4 and TRBJ1-5; D perhaps matches TRBD1 (6 bases). Germline V lookup: CDR1 SGHNT, CDR2 YYREEE (reference sequence). The CDR3 totals 15 residues. V was trimmed by 0 bases and J by 1 base, leaving 8 bases between them.

The CDR3 nucleotides are TGTGCCAGCAGTTATTCATTGGCCGCACACCAGAATGGCTACACCTTC. It encodes CASSYSLAAHQNGYTF. The chain links TRBV6-2 or TRBV6-3 to TRBJ1-2; D is unclear. Germline V lookup: CDR1 MNHEY, CDR2 SVGEGT. The V and J ends lost 3 bases and 6 bases respectively, with 20 bases between them. CDR3 length: 16 residues.

The gene calls are TRBV5-5 and TRBJ1-2, with D maybe TRBD1 (6 bases). Germline V lookup: CDR1 SGHKS, CDR2 YYEKEE (reference sequence). Trimming cost V 4 bases and J 0 bases, with 19 bases left between them. The CDR3 spans 17 residues. CDR3 DNA sequence: TGTGCCAGCAGCACCCGGGGGGGCTTAACCACTAACTATGGCTACACCTTC. As protein: CASSTRGGLTTNYGYTF.

The rearrangement links TRBV4-3 to TRBJ1-5; D is undetermined. Trimming pared 0 bases from V and 7 bases from J, leaving 13 bases between. The CDR3 has 15 residues. From germline, CDR1 is LGHNA and CDR2 YSLEER. The CDR3 is CASSQEGGPGQPQHF. CDR3 nucleotide sequence: TGCGCCAGCAGCCAAGAAGGAGGGCCGGGGCAGCCCCAGCATTTT.

This clone was seen only a few times. The genes are TRBV5-5 and TRBJ2-7; no clear D gene. There are 12 residues in the CDR3. The germline CDR1 and CDR2 sequences are SGHKS and YYEKEE (reference sequence). The V and J ends lost 0 bases and 4 bases respectively, with 5 bases between them. The CDR3 sequence is CASSLVLYEQYF. The CDR3, as DNA: TGTGCCAGCAGCTTGGTTTTATACGAGCAGTACTTC.

This chain uses TRBV6-2 or TRBV6-3 with TRBJ2-3; maybe TRBD2 (5 bases). The V end lost 6 bases, the J end lost 0 bases, and 25 bases lay between the germline ends. The germline V gene encodes CDR1 MNHEY and CDR2 SVGEGT. The CDR3 spans 19 residues. The DNA of the CDR3 is TGTGCCAGCAGCCATCCGGCAGGACTTCTACGGAAAAGCACAGATACGCAGTATTTT. It is translated as CASSHPAGLLRKSTDTQYF.

This chain links TRBV18 with TRBJ1-6; 7 bases are a match to TRBD1. This CDR3 comprises 15 residues. Germline V CDR1 and CDR2: KGHSH, LQKENI. Trimming took 8 bases from V and 8 from J; bases not matched to a gene: 12. The CDR3 here is CASPRRQGRDSPLHF. CDR3 sequence (DNA): TGTGCCAGCCCACGAAGACAGGGTCGGGATTCACCCCTCCACTTT.

The chain couples TRBV6-2 or TRBV6-3 to TRBJ2-2; TRBD1 is a possible D gene (5 bases). Looked up from germline, CDR1 is MNHEY and CDR2 is SVGEGT. With 2 bases removed from V and 0 bases from J, the gap between germline ends came to 16 bases. This CDR3 spans 18 amino acids. The CDR3 loop is CASSYAPVRTTNTGELFF. The CDR3 bases are TGTGCCAGCAGTTACGCCCCGGTAAGGACAACGAACACCGGGGAGCTGTTTTTT.

The CDR3 coding sequence is TGTGCCAGCAGCTTATCTTTACAGGGATCTAATGAAAAACTGTTTTTT. It translates to CASSLSLQGSNEKLFF. V gene TRBV7-2 combines with J gene TRBJ1-4; D might be TRBD1 (6 bases). Looked up from germline, CDR1 is SGHTA and CDR2 is FQGNSA. The CDR3 totals 16 residues. Trimming pared 2 bases from V and 3 bases from J, leaving 13 bases between. Using reference TRBV7-2 and TRBJ1-4 for the parts outside the CDR3, the full variable domain is GAGVSQSPSNKVTEKGKDVELRCDPISGHTALYWYRQSLGQGLEFLIYFQGNSAPDKSGLPSDRFSAERTGGSVSTLTIQRTQQEDSAVYLCASSLSLQGSNEKLFFGSGTQLSVL.

The J gene is TRBJ2-7, the V gene TRBV5-1; 10 nucleotides agree with TRBD1. Germline CDR1 reads SGHRS; CDR2 reads YFSETQ. With 0 bases clipped from V and 5 bases from J, the junction kept 5 bases outside the gene matches. The CDR3 runs to 15 residues. The CDR3 reads CASSLDPGTGDEQYF. The CDR3, as DNA: TGCGCCAGCAGCTTGGACCCCGGGACAGGGGACGAGCAGTACTTC.

The chain carries TRBV7-9 and TRBJ1-5; 8 bases fit TRBD1. In germline, CDR1 is SEHNR, CDR2 FQNEAQ (reference sequence). The V segment lost 3 bases and the J segment 7 bases; nucleotides outside the gene matches: 5. CDR3 size: 14 residues. The CDR3, as DNA: TGTGCCAGCAGCTTGACAGGGGCTGGACAGCCCCAGCATTTT. Translated: CASSLTGAGQPQHF.

This chain uses TRBV7-9 with TRBJ1-2; maybe TRBD1 (5 bases). Germline V gene sequence: CDR1 SEHNR, CDR2 FQNEAQ (reference sequence). Between the trimmed V and J ends, which lost 0 bases and 4 bases, there was a span of 9 bases. There are 14 residues in the CDR3. The CDR3 DNA sequence: TGTGCCAGCAGCTTAGCCGGGGGTGGCTATGGCTACACCTTC. Translated, it gives CASSLAGGGYGYTF.

This clone was seen a few times. V gene TRBV11-2 combines with J gene TRBJ1-5; 10 nucleotides agree with TRBD1. This CDR3 is 17 amino acids long. J gave up 4 bases and V 5 bases, and 11 bases lay outside the gene matches. CDR1 and CDR2 from the germline V gene are SGHAT and FQNNGV. This CDR3 reads CASSAGDRGSGNQPQHF. In DNA, the CDR3 is TGTGCCAGCAGCGCAGGGGACAGGGGATCGGGGAATCAGCCCCAGCATTTT.

The chain recombines TRBV5-6 with TRBJ1-2; no reliable D call. Trimming cost V 4 bases and J 4 bases, with 8 bases left between them. The CDR3 runs 12 residues. The germline V gene encodes CDR1 SGHDT and CDR2 YYEEEE. This CDR3 is CASSRTVYGYTF. CDR3 nucleotides: TGTGCCAGCAGCCGCACAGTCTATGGCTACACCTTC.

The rearrangement joins TRBV7-9 to TRBJ1-1; unclear D gene. The CDR3 contains 15 residues. The germline V gene has CDR1 SEHNR and CDR2 FQNEAQ (reference sequence). Trimming removed 1 base from V and 6 bases from J, with 15 bases in between. CDR3 nucleotide sequence: TGTGCCAGCAGCTTAGTACTTTCGGGAGTCCCTGAAGCTTTCTTT. Residues: CASSLVLSGVPEAFF.

The V gene is TRBV7-8, the J gene TRBJ1-5, with 9 bases aligning to TRBD1. The V gene end was trimmed by 2 bases and the J gene end by 4 bases; junction bases not matched to a gene: 3. This CDR3 spans 15 amino acids. CDR1 and CDR2 from the germline V gene are SGHVS and FQNEAQ. CDR3 sequence: CASSLRDRENQPQHF. The CDR3 coding sequence is TGTGCCAGCAGCTTAAGGGACAGGGAGAATCAGCCCCAGCATTTT. Based on the CDR3 plus reference TRBV7-8 and TRBJ1-5, the full variable domain is GAGVSQSPRYKVAKRGQDVALRCDPISGHVSLFWYQQALGQGPEFLTYFQNEAQLDKSGLPSDRFFAERPEGSVSTLKIQRTQQEDSAVYLCASSLRDRENQPQHFGDGTRLSIL.

The J gene is TRBJ1-5, the V gene TRBV21-1; the table's TRBD1 call for D was not verified on the DNA. TRBV21-1 is tagged as a pseudogene. There are 15 residues in the CDR3. The CDR3 region is CASSKVRWGHQPQHF. The CDR3 DNA reads as TGTGCCAGCAGCAAAGTAAGGTGGGGCCATCAGCCCCAGCATTTT.

V is TRBV7-2 and J is TRBJ2-2; 9 nucleotides line up with TRBD1. V dropped 5 bases and J dropped 4; count of bases not matched to a gene: 11. In germline, CDR1 is SGHTA, CDR2 FQGNSA. CDR3 length: 17 amino acids. In DNA, the CDR3 is TGTGCCAGCAGCCCCGGATTACCGACAGGGGGCACCGGGGAGCTGTTTTTT. Its protein product is CASSPGLPTGGTGELFF. Full variable domain (outside the CDR3, taken from reference TRBV7-2 and TRBJ2-2): GAGVSQSPSNKVTEKGKDVELRCDPISGHTALYWYRQSLGQGLEFLIYFQGNSAPDKSGLPSDRFSAERTGGSVSTLTIQRTQQEDSAVYLCASSPGLPTGGTGELFFGEGSRLTVL.

The rearrangement uses TRBV18 and TRBJ2-7; the match to TRBD1 covers 7 bases. The length of the CDR3 is 15 residues. Germline CDR1 and CDR2: KGHSH and LQKENI. J gave up 5 bases and V 5 bases, and 12 bases lay outside the gene matches. The CDR3 DNA reads as TGTGCCAGCTCAGCTATACCAGGGGGTGGAGACGAGCAGTACTTC. It specifies CASSAIPGGGDEQYF.

The V and J genes are TRBV28 and TRBJ1-1; perhaps TRBD1 as D (6 bases). Germline V gives CDR1 MDHEN, CDR2 SYDVKM. The CDR3 is 14 amino acids. Trimming stripped 5 bases from V and 1 base from J, with 11 bases between. The CDR3 DNA follows: TGTGCCAGCAGTCACAGGGTTACGAACACTGAAGCTTTCTTT. Encoded protein: CASSHRVTNTEAFF.